Sequencing of this TCR beta chain was carried out in a study of T-cell reconstitution after alpha-beta-depleted transplantation in children. Overall study results and limits: Surviving recipient cells, namely T cells and thymic progenitors, were the source of high day-60 TCRbeta diversity in some patients. Newly produced T cells mostly accounted for T-cell counts and diversity one year post-transplant. Two months or so post-transplant, alpha-beta T cells reportedly derived from several hundred expanded graft clones.

The CDR3 length is 15 residues. The germline CDR1 and CDR2 sequences are SGHDT and YYEEEE. With 2 bases removed from V and 3 bases from J, the gap between germline ends came to 15 bases. About this clonotype itself: Its antigen is currently unknown.

A TCRbeta library incorporating unique molecular identifiers was prepared. One entry per CDR3 protein results from TCRdb running MiXCR on the PCR reads. The data hold 780,000 or so distinct CDR3 sequences, with roughly 15% observed a single time. The chain recombines TRBV5-6 with TRBJ2-7, with D possibly TRBD1 on 6 matching bases. The origin of this receptor is a male patient aged 10 to 17 who had a stem cell transplant for acute lymphoblastic leukemia, so the T cells may come from the graft donor. The source was PBMCs, mostly from graft donor cells, collected 360 days after TCRalphabeta/CD19-depleted stem cell transplant. Here the CDR3 DNA reads TGTGCCAGCAGCTTTGGCGTCGACAGGTTCTACGAGCAGTACTTC. Translation: CASSFGVDRFYEQYF.